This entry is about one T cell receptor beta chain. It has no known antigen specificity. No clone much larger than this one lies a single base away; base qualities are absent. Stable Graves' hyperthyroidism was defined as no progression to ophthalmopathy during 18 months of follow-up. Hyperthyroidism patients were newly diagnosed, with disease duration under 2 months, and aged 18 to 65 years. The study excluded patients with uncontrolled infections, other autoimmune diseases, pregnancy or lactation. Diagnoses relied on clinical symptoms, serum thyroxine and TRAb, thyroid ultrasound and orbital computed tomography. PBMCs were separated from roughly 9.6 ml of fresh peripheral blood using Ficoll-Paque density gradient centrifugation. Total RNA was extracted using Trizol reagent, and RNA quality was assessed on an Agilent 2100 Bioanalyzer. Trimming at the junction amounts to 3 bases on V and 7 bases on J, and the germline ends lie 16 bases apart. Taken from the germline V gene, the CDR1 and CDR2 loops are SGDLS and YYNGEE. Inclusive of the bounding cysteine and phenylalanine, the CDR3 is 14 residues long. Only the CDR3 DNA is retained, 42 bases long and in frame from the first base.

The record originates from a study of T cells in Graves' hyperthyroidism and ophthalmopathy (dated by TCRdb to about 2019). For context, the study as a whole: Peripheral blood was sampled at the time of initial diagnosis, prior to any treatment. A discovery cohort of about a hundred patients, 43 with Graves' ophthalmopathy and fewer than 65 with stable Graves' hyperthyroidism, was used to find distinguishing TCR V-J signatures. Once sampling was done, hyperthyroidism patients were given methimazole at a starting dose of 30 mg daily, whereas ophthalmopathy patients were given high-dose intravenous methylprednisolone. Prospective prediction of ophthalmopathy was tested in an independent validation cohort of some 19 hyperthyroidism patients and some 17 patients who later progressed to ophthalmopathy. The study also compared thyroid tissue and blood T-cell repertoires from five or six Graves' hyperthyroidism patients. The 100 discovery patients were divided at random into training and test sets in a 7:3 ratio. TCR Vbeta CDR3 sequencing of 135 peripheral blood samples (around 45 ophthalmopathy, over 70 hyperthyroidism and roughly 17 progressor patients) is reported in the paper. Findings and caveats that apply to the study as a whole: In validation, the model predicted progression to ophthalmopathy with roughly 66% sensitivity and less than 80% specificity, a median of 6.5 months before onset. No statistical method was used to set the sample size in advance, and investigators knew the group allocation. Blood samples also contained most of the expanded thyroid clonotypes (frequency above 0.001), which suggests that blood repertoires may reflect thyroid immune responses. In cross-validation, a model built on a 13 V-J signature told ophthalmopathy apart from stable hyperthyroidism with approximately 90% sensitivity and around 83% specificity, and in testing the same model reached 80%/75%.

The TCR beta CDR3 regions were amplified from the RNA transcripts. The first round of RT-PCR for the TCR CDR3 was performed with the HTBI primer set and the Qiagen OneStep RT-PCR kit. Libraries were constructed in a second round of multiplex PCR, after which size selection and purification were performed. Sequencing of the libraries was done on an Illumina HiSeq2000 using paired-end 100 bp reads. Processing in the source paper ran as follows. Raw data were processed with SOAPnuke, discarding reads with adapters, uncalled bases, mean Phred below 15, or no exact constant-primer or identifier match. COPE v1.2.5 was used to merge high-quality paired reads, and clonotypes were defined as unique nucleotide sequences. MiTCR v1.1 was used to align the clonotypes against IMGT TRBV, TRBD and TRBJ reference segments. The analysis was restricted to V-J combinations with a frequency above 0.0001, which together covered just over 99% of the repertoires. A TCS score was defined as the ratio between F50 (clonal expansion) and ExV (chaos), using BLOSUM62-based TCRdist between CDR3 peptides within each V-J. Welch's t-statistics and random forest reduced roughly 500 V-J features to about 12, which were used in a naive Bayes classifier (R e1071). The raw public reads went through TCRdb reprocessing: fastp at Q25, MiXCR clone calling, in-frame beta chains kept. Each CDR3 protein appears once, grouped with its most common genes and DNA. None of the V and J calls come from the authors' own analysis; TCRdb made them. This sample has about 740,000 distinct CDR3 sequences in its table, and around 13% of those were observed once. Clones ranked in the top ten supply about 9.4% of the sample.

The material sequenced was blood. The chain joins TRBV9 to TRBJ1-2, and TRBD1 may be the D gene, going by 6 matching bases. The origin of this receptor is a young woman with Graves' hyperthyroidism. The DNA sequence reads TGTGCCAGCAGCGGCGGACAGCGGGTAATTGGCTACACCTTC. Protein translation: CASSGGQRVIGYTF.